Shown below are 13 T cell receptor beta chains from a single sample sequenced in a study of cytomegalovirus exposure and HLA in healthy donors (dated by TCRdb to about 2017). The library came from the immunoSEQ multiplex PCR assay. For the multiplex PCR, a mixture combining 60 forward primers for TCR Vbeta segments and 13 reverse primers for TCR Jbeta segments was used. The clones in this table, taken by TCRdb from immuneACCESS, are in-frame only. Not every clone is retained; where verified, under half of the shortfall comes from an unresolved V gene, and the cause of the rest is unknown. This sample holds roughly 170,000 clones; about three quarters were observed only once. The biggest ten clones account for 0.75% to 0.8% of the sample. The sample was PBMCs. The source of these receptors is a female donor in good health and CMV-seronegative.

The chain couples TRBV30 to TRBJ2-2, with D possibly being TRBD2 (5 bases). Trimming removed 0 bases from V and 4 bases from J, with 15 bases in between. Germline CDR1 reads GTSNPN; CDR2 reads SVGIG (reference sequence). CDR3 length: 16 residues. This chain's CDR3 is CAWSVSGSIGTGELFF. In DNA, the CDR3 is TGTGCCTGGAGTGTTTCGGGGTCTATAGGCACCGGGGAGCTGTTTTTT.

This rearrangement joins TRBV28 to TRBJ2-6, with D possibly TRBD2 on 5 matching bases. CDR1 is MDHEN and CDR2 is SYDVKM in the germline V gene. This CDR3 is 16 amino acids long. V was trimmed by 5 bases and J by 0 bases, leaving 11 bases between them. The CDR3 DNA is TGTGCCAGCAGTAGGAGGAGCCCCTCTGGGGCCAACGTCCTGACTTTC. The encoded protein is CASSRRSPSGANVLTF.

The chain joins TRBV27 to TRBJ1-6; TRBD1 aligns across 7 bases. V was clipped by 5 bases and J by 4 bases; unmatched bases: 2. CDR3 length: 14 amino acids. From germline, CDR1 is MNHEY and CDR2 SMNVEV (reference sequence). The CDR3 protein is CASSPGQYNSPLHF. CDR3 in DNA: TGTGCCAGCAGTCCGGGACAGTATAATTCACCCCTCCACTTT.

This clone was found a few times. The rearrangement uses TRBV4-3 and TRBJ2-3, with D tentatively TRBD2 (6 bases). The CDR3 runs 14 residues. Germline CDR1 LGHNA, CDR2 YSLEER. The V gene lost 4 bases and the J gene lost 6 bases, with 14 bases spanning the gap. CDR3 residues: CASSRASDGDTQYF. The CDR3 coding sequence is TGCGCCAGCAGCCGCGCTAGCGACGGTGATACGCAGTATTTT.

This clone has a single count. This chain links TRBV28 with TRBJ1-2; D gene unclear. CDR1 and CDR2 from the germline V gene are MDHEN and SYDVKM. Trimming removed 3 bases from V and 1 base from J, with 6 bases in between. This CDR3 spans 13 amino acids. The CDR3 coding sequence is TGTGCCAGCAGTTTGACGGGTAACTATGGCTACACCTTC. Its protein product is CASSLTGNYGYTF.

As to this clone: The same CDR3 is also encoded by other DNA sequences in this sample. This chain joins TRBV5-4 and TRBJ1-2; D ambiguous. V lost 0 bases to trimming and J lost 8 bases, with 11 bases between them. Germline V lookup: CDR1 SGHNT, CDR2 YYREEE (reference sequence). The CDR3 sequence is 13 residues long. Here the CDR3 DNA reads TGTGCCAGCAGCTTGGAAGGAGGGTACGGCTACACCTTC. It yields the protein CASSLEGGYGYTF.

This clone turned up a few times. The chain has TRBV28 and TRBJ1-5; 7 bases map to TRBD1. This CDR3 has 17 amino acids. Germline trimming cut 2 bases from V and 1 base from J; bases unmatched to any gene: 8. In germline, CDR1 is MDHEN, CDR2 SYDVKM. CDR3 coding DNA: TGTGCCAGCAGTTTACCTCGACAGGGTAGAAGCAATCAGCCCCAGCATTTT. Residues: CASSLPRQGRSNQPQHF.

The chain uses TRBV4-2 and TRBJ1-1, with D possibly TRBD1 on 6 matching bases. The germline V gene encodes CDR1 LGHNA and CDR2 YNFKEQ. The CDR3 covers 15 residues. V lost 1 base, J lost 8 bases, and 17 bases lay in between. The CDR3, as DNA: TGTGCCAGCAGCCAAGGTAGTATGGGGGCTAGAGAAGCTTTCTTT. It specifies CASSQGSMGAREAFF.

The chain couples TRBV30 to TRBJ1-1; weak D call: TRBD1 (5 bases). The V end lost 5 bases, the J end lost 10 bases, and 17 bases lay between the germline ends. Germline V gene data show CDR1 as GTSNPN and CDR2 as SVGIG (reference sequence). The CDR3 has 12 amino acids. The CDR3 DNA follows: TGTGCCTGGGTACGGGGCGGGGGGTTAGCTTTCTTT. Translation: CAWVRGGGLAFF.

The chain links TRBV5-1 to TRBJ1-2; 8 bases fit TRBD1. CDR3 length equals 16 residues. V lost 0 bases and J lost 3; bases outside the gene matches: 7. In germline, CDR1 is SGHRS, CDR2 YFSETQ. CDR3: CASSLESPTGDYGYTF. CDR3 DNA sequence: TGCGCCAGCAGCTTGGAGTCCCCGACAGGGGACTATGGCTACACCTTC.

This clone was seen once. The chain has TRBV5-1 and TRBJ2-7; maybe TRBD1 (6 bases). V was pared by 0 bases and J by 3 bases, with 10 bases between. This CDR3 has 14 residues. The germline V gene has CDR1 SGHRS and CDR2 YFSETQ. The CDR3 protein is CASSLGEGGYEQYF. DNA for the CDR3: TGCGCCAGCAGCTTGGGGGAAGGGGGCTACGAGCAGTACTTC.

The CDR3 bases are TGTGCCAGCAGCTTGAAGGGGACTAGCGGCCTTTCGCAGTATTTT. Translated, it gives CASSLKGTSGLSQYF. The V call is TRBV5-4, the J call TRBJ2-3; 11 nucleotides line up with TRBD2. V gave up 1 base and J gave up 10 bases; unmatched junction bases: 8. Germline lookup yields CDR1 SGHNT and CDR2 YYREEE (reference sequence). The CDR3 sequence is 15 residues long.

CDR3 coding DNA: TGTGCCAGCAGCGTTCGACAGGGAGCTGGCTACACCTTC. It translates to CASSVRQGAGYTF. The gene calls are TRBV9 and TRBJ1-2, with 7 bases aligning to TRBD1. The CDR3 is made up of 13 amino acids. CDR1 is SGDLS and CDR2 is YYNGEE in the germline V gene. J was trimmed by 7 bases and V by 2 bases; bases with no gene match: 5.